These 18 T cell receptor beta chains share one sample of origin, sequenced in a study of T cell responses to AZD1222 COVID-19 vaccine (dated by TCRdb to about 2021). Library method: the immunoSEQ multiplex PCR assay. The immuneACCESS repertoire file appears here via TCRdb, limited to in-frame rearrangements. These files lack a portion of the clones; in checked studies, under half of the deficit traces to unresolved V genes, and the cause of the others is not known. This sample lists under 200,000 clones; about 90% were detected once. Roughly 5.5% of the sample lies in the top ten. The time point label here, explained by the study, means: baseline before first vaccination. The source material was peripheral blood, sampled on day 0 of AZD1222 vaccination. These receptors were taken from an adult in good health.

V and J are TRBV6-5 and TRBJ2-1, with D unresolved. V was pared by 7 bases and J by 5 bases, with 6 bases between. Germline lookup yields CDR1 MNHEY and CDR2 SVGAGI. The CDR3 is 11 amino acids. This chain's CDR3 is CASTRDNEQFF. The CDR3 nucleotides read TGTGCCAGCACCCGGGACAATGAGCAGTTCTTC.

The CDR3 sequence is CASSFDSGATDTQYF. The CDR3, as DNA: TGTGCCAGCAGTTTCGATAGCGGGGCGACAGATACGCAGTATTTT. This chain links TRBV6-2 or TRBV6-3 with TRBJ2-3; 8 bases agree with TRBD2. The V and J ends lost 4 bases and 3 bases, in that order; junction bases with no gene match: 6. The CDR3 covers 15 residues. Germline loops: CDR1 MNHEY, CDR2 SVGEGT.

CDR3: CASSPGVTMNTEAFF. In DNA form, the CDR3 reads TGTGCCAGCAGTCCAGGGGTTACAATGAACACTGAAGCTTTCTTT. The chain uses TRBV6-5 and TRBJ1-1; the D gene is possibly TRBD1 (6 bases). The CDR3 is made up of 15 amino acids. Trimming shortened V by 5 bases and J by 0 bases, and 13 bases separated the two germline ends. Germline loops: CDR1 MNHEY, CDR2 SVGAGI.

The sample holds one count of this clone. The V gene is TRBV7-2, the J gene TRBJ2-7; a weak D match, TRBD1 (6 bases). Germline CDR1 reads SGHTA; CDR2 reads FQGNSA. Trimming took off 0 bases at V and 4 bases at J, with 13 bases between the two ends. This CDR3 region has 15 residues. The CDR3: CASSLATGQGYEQYF. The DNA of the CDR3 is TGTGCCAGCAGCTTAGCAACAGGCCAGGGGTACGAGCAGTACTTC.

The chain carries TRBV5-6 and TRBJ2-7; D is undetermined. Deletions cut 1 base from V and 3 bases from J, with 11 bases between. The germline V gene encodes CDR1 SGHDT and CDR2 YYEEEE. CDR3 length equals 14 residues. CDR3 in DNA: TGTGCCAGCAGCTTGATGTCTCAGAGCTACGAGCAGTACTTC. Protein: CASSLMSQSYEQYF.

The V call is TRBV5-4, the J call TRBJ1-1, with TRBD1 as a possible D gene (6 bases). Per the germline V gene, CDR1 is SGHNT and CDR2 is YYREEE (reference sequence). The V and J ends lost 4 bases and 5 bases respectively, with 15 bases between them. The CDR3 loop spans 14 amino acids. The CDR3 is CASSETGARTEAFF. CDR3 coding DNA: TGTGCCAGCAGCGAGACGGGGGCGCGTACTGAAGCTTTCTTT.

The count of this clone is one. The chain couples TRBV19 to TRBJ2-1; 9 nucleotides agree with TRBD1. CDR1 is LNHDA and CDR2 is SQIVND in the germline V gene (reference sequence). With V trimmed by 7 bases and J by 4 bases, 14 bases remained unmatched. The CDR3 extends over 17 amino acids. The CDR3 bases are TGTGCCAGTACCCCGTCAGGTTCGACAGGGGGATACAATGAGCAGTTCTTC. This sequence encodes CASTPSGSTGGYNEQFF.

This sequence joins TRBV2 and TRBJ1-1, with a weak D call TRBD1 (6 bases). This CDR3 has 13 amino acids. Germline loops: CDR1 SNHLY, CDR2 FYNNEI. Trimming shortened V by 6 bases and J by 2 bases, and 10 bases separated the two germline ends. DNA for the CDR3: TGTGCCAGCAGAACACAGGGTAACACTGAAGCTTTCTTT. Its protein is CASRTQGNTEAFF.

CDR3 sequence: CASSLGPSGNTIYF. For the CDR3, the DNA is TGTGCCAGCAGCTTAGGGCCCTCTGGAAACACCATATATTTT. The rearrangement uses TRBV11-2 and TRBJ1-3; D gene unclear. Germline CDR1 reads SGHAT; CDR2 reads FQNNGV. V dropped 1 base and J dropped 0 bases, with 4 bases sitting between them. This CDR3 comprises 14 residues.

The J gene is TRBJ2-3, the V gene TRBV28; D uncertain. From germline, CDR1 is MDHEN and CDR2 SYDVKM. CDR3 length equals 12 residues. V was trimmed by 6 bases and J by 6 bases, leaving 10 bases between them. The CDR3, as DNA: TGTGCCAGCAGGGACCAAGGGGATACGCAGTATTTT. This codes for CASRDQGDTQYF.

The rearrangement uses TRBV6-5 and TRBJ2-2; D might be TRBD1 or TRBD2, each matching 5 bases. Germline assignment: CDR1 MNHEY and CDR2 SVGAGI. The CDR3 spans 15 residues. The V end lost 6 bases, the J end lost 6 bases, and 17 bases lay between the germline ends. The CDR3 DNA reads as TGTGCCAGCAGGACCGTATGGGGGTTTCCCGGGGAGCTGTTTTTT. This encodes CASRTVWGFPGELFF.

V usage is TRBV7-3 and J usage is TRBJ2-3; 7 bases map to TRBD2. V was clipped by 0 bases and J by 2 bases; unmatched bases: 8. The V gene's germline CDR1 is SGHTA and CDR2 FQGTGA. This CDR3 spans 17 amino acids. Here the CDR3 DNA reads TGTGCCAGCAGCTTAACGGGCGGGGGACTACCCACAGATACGCAGTATTTT. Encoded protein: CASSLTGGGLPTDTQYF.

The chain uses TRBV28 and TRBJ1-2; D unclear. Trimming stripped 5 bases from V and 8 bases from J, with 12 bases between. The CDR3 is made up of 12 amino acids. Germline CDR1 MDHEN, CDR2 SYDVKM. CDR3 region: CASSLKSSGYTF. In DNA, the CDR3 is TGTGCCAGCAGTCTCAAGTCGAGCGGCTACACCTTC.

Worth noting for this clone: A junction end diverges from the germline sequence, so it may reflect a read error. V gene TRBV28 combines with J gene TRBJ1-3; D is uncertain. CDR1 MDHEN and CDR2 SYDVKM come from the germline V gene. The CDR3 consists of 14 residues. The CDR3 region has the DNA TGTGCCAGCAGTTTAGGAGGGTCTGAAAACACCATATATTTT. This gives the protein CASSLGGSENTIYF.

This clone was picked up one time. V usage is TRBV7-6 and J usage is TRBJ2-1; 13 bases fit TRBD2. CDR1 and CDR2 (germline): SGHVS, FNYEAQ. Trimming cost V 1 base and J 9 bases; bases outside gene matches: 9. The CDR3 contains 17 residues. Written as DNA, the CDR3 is TGTGCCAGCAGCTTAGGCCGGACTAGCGGGAGCTTGAGTGAGCAGTTCTTC. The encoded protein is CASSLGRTSGSLSEQFF.

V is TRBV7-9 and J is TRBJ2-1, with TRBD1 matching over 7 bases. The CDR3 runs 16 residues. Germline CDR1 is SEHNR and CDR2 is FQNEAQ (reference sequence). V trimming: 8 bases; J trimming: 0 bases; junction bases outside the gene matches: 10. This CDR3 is CASPGGPGGSYNEQFF. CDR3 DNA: TGTGCCAGCCCAGGTGGCCCAGGGGGCTCCTACAATGAGCAGTTCTTC. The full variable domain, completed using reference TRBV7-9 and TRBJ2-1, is DTGVSQNPRHKITKRGQNVTFRCDPISEHNRLYWYRQTLGQGPEFLTYFQNEAQLEKSRLLSDRFSAERPKGSFSTLEIQRTEQGDSAMYLCASPGGPGGSYNEQFFGPGTRLTVL.

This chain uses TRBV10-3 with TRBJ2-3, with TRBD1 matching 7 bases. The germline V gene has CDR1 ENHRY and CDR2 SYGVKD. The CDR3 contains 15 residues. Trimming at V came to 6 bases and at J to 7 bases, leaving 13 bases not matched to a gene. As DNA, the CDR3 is TGTGCCATCAGCGAAGACAGGGCTGCTGGGAATACGCAGTATTTT. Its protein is CAISEDRAAGNTQYF.

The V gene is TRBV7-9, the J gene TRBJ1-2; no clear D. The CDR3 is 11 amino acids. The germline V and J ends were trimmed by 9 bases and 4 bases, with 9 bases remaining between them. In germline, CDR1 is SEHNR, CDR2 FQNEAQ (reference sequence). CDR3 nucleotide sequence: TGTGCCAGTGAAGGGTCCTATGGCTACACCTTC. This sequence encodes CASEGSYGYTF.